This T cell receptor (beta chain) was identified in a study of blood T cell repertoires in COVID-19 (dated by TCRdb to 2020 to 2022). With regard to the full study: Samples covering the acute and convalescent phases of COVID-19 were provided by collaborators in the United States, Italy and Spain. The prospective study material was composed of cDNA or gDNA derived from T cells, B-cell-depleted T cells, or PBMCs. Subjects who had been exposed to COVID-19, were actively infected with it, or had recovered from it provided the deeply sampled blood TCRbeta repertoires that made up the dataset. The repertoires were released in a freely available public database meant as a resource for research on the immune response to SARS-CoV-2. The samples were drawn from two sources: the first 160 participants of the ongoing ImmuneRACE study, and fewer than 1,500 subjects contributed by 6 global collaborators. A de-identified subject ID, COVID-19 status, age in years and sex were almost always included in the sample metadata. Where available, HLA class I and class II types were taken from metadata supplied by the sample provider and were not determined by assay-based typing. Findings and caveats that apply to the study as a whole: The quantity of clinical and demographic metadata differed by source and by participant and was supplied without curation.

About this clone itself: Its antigen remains undetermined. Base-call qualities are not available, and no considerably larger clone is one nucleotide away.

According to the germline V gene (reference sequence), CDR1 reads DFQATT and CDR2 reads SNEGSKA. V loses 3 bases at its end and J loses 5 bases; junction bases beyond the gene matches: 3. The CDR3, cysteine through phenylalanine, is 15 amino acids long. The sequence is cut down to CDR3 DNA, 45 bases in frame from base 1. TCRbeta CDR3 regions were amplified from genomic DNA by means of the immunoSEQ Assay, a bias-controlled multiplex PCR. The paper's data handling went like this. The number of nucleated cells in each sample was estimated from the amplification of reference gene primers within the assay. To quantify the absolute abundance of each unique TCRbeta CDR3 rearrangement, sequence reads were collapsed and filtered. For each sample, productive Simpson clonality was calculated by taking the square root of Simpson's diversity index across productive rearrangements. TCRdb stores this immuneACCESS table with in-frame sequences only. Part of the clones is absent; in the studies checked, under half of the shortfall reflects unresolved V genes, and no reason is known for the rest. Clone size and the V and J calls come from that table; the DNA yielded D and trimming. This sample is represented by about 110,000 clones; around 89% of them were singletons. The ten biggest clones cover approximately 3.3% of the sample.

Each collaborating institution followed its own protocols to collect whole blood in K2EDTA tubes. For TCRbeta analysis, collaborator samples were shipped as frozen whole blood, as isolated PBMCs, or as DNA extracted from either sample type. The chain uses TRBV20-1 and TRBJ2-3; 15 bases in the middle match TRBD2. The TCR originated in a woman in her forties or fifties with acute or convalescent COVID-19. Specimen: peripheral blood. In nucleotide form, the sequence is TGCAGTGCTAGTCGGACTAGCGGGAGGGTAGATACGCAGTATTTT. This encodes CSASRTSGRVDTQYF.